This passage covers 10 T cell receptor beta chains from one sample sequenced in a study of cytomegalovirus exposure and HLA in healthy donors. The PCR was carried out with 60 Vbeta primers and 13 Jbeta primers. The assay was immunoSEQ multiplex PCR, and TCRdb's table has in-frame clones only and misses some. The sample holds over 100,000 clones, 81% seen once. The sample was PBMCs. The receptors originated from a woman under 40 in good health and CMV-seronegative.

The chain carries TRBV5-1 and TRBJ2-1, with D possibly being TRBD1 (8 bases). This CDR3 is built from 16 residues. The germline gives CDR1 SGHRS, CDR2 YFSETQ. V was clipped by 2 bases and J by 8 bases, with 20 bases between them. The CDR3 sequence: CASSFMDRVGGDEQFF. CDR3 coding DNA: TGCGCCAGCAGCTTTATGGACAGGGTTGGGGGGGATGAGCAGTTCTTC.

This clone was counted a single time. The V gene is TRBV5-4, the J gene TRBJ2-1; 10 positions match TRBD2. CDR3 length: 13 residues. Trimming cost V 4 bases and J 14 bases; bases outside gene matches: 9. The germline CDR1 and CDR2 sequences are SGHNT and YYREEE (reference sequence). This chain's CDR3 is CASSTGLAEGEFF. CDR3 in DNA: TGTGCCAGCAGCACTGGACTAGCGGAGGGGGAGTTCTTC.

The chain links TRBV18 to TRBJ2-3, with a possible D match to TRBD2 (6 bases). With 6 bases removed from V and 6 bases from J, the gap between germline ends came to 13 bases. The CDR3 covers 13 residues. The germline V gene has CDR1 KGHSH and CDR2 LQKENI. CDR3 sequence (DNA): TGTGCCAGCTCTGGAATGGCGGGGGATACGCAGTATTTT. It yields the protein CASSGMAGDTQYF. The variable domain in full, completed from reference TRBV18 and TRBJ2-3, reads NAGVMQNPRHLVRRRGQEARLRCSPMKGHSHVYWYRQLPEEGLKFMVYLQKENIIDESGMPKERFSAEFPKEGPSILRIQQVVRGDSAAYFCASSGMAGDTQYFGPGTRLTVL.

The rearrangement links TRBV30 to TRBJ1-1, with 8 bases aligning to TRBD1. This CDR3 comprises 18 residues. Germline CDR1 reads GTSNPN; CDR2 reads SVGIG (reference sequence). Germline trimming cut 2 bases from V and 5 bases from J; bases unmatched to any gene: 19. This CDR3 is CAWSSRWNRGDIGTEAFF. In DNA, the CDR3 is TGTGCCTGGAGTTCCCGCTGGAACAGGGGGGATATAGGGACTGAAGCTTTCTTT.

V usage is TRBV6-5 and J usage is TRBJ2-4; the match to TRBD1 covers 7 bases. CDR1 is MNHEY, CDR2 SVGAGI, per germline. The junction had 6 bases not matched to a gene; V was cut back by 6 bases and J by 7 bases. This CDR3 is built from 13 residues. The CDR3 loop reads CASRPGGGNIQYF. The CDR3 nucleotides read TGTGCCAGCAGGCCAGGGGGTGGCAACATTCAGTACTTC.

The DNA for the CDR3 is TGTGCCAGCAGTTCCTCCACAGGGAGAACTGAAGCTTTCTTT. It codes for CASSSSTGRTEAFF. V usage is TRBV6-5 and J usage is TRBJ1-1; D might be TRBD1 (6 bases). V was cut by 4 bases and J by 5 bases, with 14 bases left in between. Germline assignment: CDR1 MNHEY and CDR2 SVGAGI. This CDR3 comprises 14 residues.

The rearrangement joins TRBV5-5 to TRBJ2-3; 9 bases agree with TRBD2. This CDR3 contains 16 residues. The J segment lost 3 bases and the V segment lost 3 bases, leaving 8 bases of the junction unmatched. The germline V gene has CDR1 SGHKS and CDR2 YYEKEE (reference sequence). DNA of the CDR3: TGTGCCAGCAGCTCGTTAGCGGGAGTCCGTACAGATACGCAGTATTTT. This encodes CASSSLAGVRTDTQYF.

The chain carries TRBV14 and TRBJ2-1, with a tentative D call TRBD2 (5 bases). The length of the CDR3 is 15 residues. V shed 4 bases and J shed 5 bases, with 15 bases lying between them. Germline V gene lookup returns CDR1 SGHDN and CDR2 FVKESK. Here the CDR3 DNA reads TGTGCCAGCAGCCCGGACTTCTTACAGAACAATGAGCAGTTCTTC. Its translation: CASSPDFLQNNEQFF.

This sequence joins TRBV19 and TRBJ2-2; tentative D call: TRBD2 (6 bases). With 3 bases removed from V and 3 bases from J, the gap between germline ends came to 8 bases. Germline CDR1 is LNHDA and CDR2 is SQIVND (reference sequence). The CDR3 contains 14 residues. The CDR3 reads CASSMGGYTGELFF. The CDR3 DNA reads as TGTGCCAGTAGTATGGGGGGATACACCGGGGAGCTGTTTTTT.

This clone appeared once. The genes are TRBV2 and TRBJ1-4; the match to TRBD1 covers 11 bases. The CDR3 contains 15 residues. Germline V gene sequence: CDR1 SNHLY, CDR2 FYNNEI. The V gene end was trimmed by 7 bases and the J gene end by 6 bases; junction bases not matched to a gene: 7. CDR3 sequence reads: CASTVDRGPDEKLFF. The DNA for the CDR3 is TGTGCCAGCACCGTGGACAGGGGGCCGGATGAAAAACTGTTTTTT.